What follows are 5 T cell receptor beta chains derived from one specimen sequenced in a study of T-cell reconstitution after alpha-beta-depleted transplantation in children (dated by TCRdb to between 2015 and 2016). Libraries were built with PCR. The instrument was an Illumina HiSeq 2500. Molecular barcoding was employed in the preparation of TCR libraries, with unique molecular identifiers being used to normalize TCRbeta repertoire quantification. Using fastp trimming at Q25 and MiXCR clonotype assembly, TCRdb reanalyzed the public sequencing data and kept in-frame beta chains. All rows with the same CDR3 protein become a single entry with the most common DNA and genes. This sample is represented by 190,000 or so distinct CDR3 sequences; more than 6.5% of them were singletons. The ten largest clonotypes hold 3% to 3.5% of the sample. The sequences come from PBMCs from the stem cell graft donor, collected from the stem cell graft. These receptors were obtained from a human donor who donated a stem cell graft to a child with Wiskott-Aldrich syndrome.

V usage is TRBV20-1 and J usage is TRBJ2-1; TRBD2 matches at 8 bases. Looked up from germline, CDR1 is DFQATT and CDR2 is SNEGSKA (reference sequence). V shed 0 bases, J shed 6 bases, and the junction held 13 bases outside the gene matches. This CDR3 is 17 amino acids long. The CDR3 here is CSARDPSGPKGANEQFF. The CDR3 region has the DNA TGCAGTGCTAGAGATCCTAGCGGGCCTAAAGGGGCCAATGAGCAGTTCTTC.

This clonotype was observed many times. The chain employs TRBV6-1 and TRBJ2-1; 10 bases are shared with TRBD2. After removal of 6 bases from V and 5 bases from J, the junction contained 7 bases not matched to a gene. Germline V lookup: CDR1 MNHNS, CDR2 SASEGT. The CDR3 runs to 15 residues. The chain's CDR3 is CASSRGLAVDNEQFF. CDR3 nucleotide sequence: TGTGCCAGCAGCCGAGGACTAGCGGTCGACAATGAGCAGTTCTTC.

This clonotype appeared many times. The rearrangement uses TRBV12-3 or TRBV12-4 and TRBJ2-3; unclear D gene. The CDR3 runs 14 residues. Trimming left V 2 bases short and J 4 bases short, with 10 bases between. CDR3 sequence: CASSLIQAADTQYF. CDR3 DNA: TGTGCCAGCAGTTTAATCCAGGCGGCAGATACGCAGTATTTT.

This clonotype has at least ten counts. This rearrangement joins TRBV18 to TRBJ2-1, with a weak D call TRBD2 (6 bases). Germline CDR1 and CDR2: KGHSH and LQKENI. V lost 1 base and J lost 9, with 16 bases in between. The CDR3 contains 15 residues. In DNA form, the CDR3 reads TGTGCCAGCTCACCACGGCAGGGAGGAGAGGGTGAGCAGTTCTTC. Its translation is CASSPRQGGEGEQFF.

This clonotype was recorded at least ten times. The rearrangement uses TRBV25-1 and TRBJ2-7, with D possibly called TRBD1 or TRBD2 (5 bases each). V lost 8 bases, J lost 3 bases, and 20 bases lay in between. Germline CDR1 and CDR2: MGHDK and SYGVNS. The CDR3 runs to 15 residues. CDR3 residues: CASGTLSEGSYEQYF. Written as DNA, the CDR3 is TGTGCCAGCGGAACCCTCTCCGAGGGGAGCTACGAGCAGTACTTC.